A selection of T cell receptor beta chains follows, all from one sample in a study of T cells in Graves' hyperthyroidism and ophthalmopathy. A single record per CDR3 protein comes from TCRdb applying MiXCR to the multiplex PCR reads. This repertoire shows about 520,000 distinct CDR3 sequences, approximately 24% found once; its top ten account for around 11%. Material: blood. The receptors originated from a woman between 25 and 40 years old with Graves' ophthalmopathy. CDR3s include the opening cysteine and the closing phenylalanine or tryptophan. A D gene is named only where the DNA matches it firmly. The size field is filled for only some rows; it gives once, few, many or a size class.

clone size	V gene	D gene	J gene	CDR3 DNA	CDR3 protein
few	TRBV20-1	.	TRBJ1-1	TGCAGTGCCCGTCTTACCATGAACACTGAAGCTTTCTTT	CSARLTMNTEAFF
many	TRBV6-5	.	TRBJ2-7	TGTGCCAGCAGTTACTCGTCAGATCTGACTATCTACGAGCAGTACTTC	CASSYSSDLTIYEQYF
many	TRBV6-5	.	TRBJ2-7	TGTGCCAGCAGTTATATTGACCAGGTCGGGGCCGAAGCCGGCGAGCAGTACTTC	CASSYIDQVGAEAGEQYF
many	TRBV19	TRBD1	TRBJ2-7	TGTGCCAGTACGGGACAGGGGGCCTACGGGCAGTACTTC	CASTGQGAYGQYF
few	TRBV20-1	.	TRBJ1-5	TGCAGTGCTAGAGTTTTGCCAGCTAACAATCAGCCCCAGCATTTT	CSARVLPANNQPQHF
.	TRBV7-3	TRBD2	TRBJ2-2	TGTGCCAGCAGCCCACCGGGACTAGCGGGAACCGGGGAGCTGTTTTTT	CASSPPGLAGTGELFF
.	TRBV12-3/TRBV12-4	.	TRBJ1-5	TGTGCCAGCAGTGCTTGGAATAGCAATCAGCCCCAGCATTTT	CASSAWNSNQPQHF
many	TRBV7-6	.	TRBJ2-7	TGTGCCAGCAGCTGGGATGATTCCTACGAGCAGTACTTC	CASSWDDSYEQYF
few	TRBV6-1	TRBD1	TRBJ1-2	TGTGCCAGCAGTCGGGACAGGGAGGCGTCCTACACCTTC	CASSRDREASYTF
many	TRBV27	.	TRBJ2-7	TGTGCCAGCAGGGAAGGGATCGGCAAATCCTACGAGCAGTACTTC	CASREGIGKSYEQYF
many	TRBV19	.	TRBJ1-5	TGTGCCAGTAGTTCCTCCTTGGGCAATCAGCCCCAGCATTTT	CASSSSLGNQPQHF
few	TRBV12-3/TRBV12-4	.	TRBJ1-2	TGTGCCAGCAGTTACCTTGGATCGCAAGCTGGTGGCTACACCTTC	CASSYLGSQAGGYTF
many	TRBV20-1	.	TRBJ1-1	TGCAGTGCCACGACCAACACTGAAGCTTTCTTT	CSATTNTEAFF
many	TRBV30	TRBD1	TRBJ1-1	TGTGCCTGGAAACAGGGGGCTACTGAAGCTTTCTTT	CAWKQGATEAFF
many	TRBV30	.	TRBJ1-1	TGTGCCTACAGATGGGACGACGGCACTGAAGCTTTCTTT	CAYRWDDGTEAFF
few	TRBV20-1	.	TRBJ1-2	TGCAGTGCTGCGAGGACGGGGCCCGAAGACAGTCCCTTC	CSAARTGPEDSPF
few	TRBV19	TRBD1	TRBJ2-7	TGTGCCAGTAGTACGGTAGAACAGGGGATGCACGAGCAGTACTTC	CASSTVEQGMHEQYF
.	TRBV6-2/TRBV6-3	TRBD2	TRBJ2-5	TGTGCCAGCAGTTACTCGGGGGGCTGGGGGGCTAGCGGGGTTCAAGAGACCCAGTACTTC	CASSYSGGWGASGVQETQYF
many	TRBV28	.	TRBJ1-1	TGTGCCAGCAGTTTAGCGCGGGACGGCGAAGCTTTCTTT	CASSLARDGEAFF
many	TRBV10-3	.	TRBJ2-4	TGTGCCATCAGTGAAGTCGTAGGCAAAAACATTCAGTACTTC	CAISEVVGKNIQYF
.	TRBV15	.	TRBJ2-5	TGTGCCACCAGCAGAGATTCGGGGACTTCAGGGGAGACCCAGTACTTC	CATSRDSGTSGETQYF
.	TRBV6-1	.	TRBJ1-2	TGTGCCAGCAGTGAAGACCGCAACTCCCCTTATGGCTACACCTTC	CASSEDRNSPYGYTF
many	TRBV18	.	TRBJ1-5	TGTGCCAGCTCACCAACGCAGGTTTATAGCAATCAGCCCCAGCATTTT	CASSPTQVYSNQPQHF
.	TRBV4-1	.	TRBJ2-5	TGCGCCAGCAGCCAATTTAGTTCGGAGACCGACGGAAAAGAGACCCAGTACTTC	CASSQFSSETDGKETQYF
few	TRBV6-4	.	TRBJ2-2	TGTGCCAGCAGTGACAGACAGGGAGGCACCGGGGAGCTGTTTTTT	CASSDRQGGTGELFF
.	TRBV12-3/TRBV12-4	TRBD1	TRBJ2-5	TGTGCCAGCAGTTCCGGACAGGGGGCGGAAGAGACCCAGTACTTC	CASSSGQGAEETQYF
many	TRBV7-2	.	TRBJ2-7	TGTGCCAGCAGCTTAATGGGGGTCTCCTACGAGCAGTACTTC	CASSLMGVSYEQYF
.	TRBV6-1	.	TRBJ2-7	TGTGCCAGCAGTGATGTAGGAGGGCCCGACTACGAGCAGTACTTC	CASSDVGGPDYEQYF
.	TRBV6-2/TRBV6-3	.	TRBJ1-3	TGTGCCAGCAGCACAGTAACCTCTGGAAACACCATATATTTT	CASSTVTSGNTIYF
.	TRBV29-1	.	TRBJ2-7	TGCAGCGTTGAAGGTAACTTGGAGGGGAACTCCTACGAGCAGTACTTC	CSVEGNLEGNSYEQYF
.	TRBV6-5	.	TRBJ2-7	TGTGCCAGCAGTTCCGTAGAGGGACTCAACTACGAGCAGTACTTC	CASSSVEGLNYEQYF
many	TRBV12-3/TRBV12-4	.	TRBJ1-3	TGTGCCAGCAGTCTACATGGCTCTGGAAACACCATATATTTT	CASSLHGSGNTIYF
many	TRBV20-1	TRBD2	TRBJ2-5	TGCAGTGCTAGTGGAGGTAGCGGGGGGGAAGAGACCCAGTACTTC	CSASGGSGGEETQYF
many	TRBV6-2/TRBV6-3	.	TRBJ2-7	TGTGCCACGCGTGAGGAGGGCTACGAGCAGTACTTC	CATREEGYEQYF